The present T cell receptor (beta chain) was sequenced within a study of cytomegalovirus exposure and HLA in healthy donors. Germline V CDR1 and CDR2: SEHNR, FQNEAQ (reference sequence). J was trimmed by 10 bases and V by 3 bases; bases with no gene match: 5. This CDR3 contains 12 residues. Repertoires were generated with immunoSEQ multiplex PCR, while TCRdb's copy carries only in-frame clones and drops some. The sample lists 170,000 or so clones; about four fifths were seen once. The receptor's source is a woman aged 18-29 years in good health and CMV-seropositive. The sequencing sample was made of PBMCs. The J gene is TRBJ1-1, the V gene TRBV7-9, with 7 bases matching TRBD1. The CDR3 coding sequence is TGTGCCAGCAGCTTGGGACAGAGGGGAGCTTTCTTT. It is translated as CASSLGQRGAFF.